The clone carrying this T cell receptor (beta chain) was observed a few times. The entry originates in a study of blood T cells in healthy people across ages. Germline V gene data show CDR1 as KGHSH and CDR2 as LQKENI. CDR3 length equals 14 residues. The ends were cut back, 0 bases at V and 7 bases at J, with 7 bases in the middle. A second PCR, run for about 6 to 11 cycles, used a sample-barcoded 5' primer plus a J-beta primer mix. TCRdb processed the 5' RACE reads anew with MiXCR; each CDR3 protein has one entry. Of a few hundred thousand distinct CDR3 sequences in the sample, around a quarter were seen once. The sample also formed part of further work on T cells of mothers and their children.

The rearrangement joins TRBV18 to TRBJ1-6; the D gene is possibly TRBD1 (5 bases). This receptor was taken from a boy aged 2 to 9 in good health. The sequenced material came from blood. Written as DNA, the CDR3 is TGTGCCAGCTCACCACCGGGGCAGAATTCACCCCTCCACTTT. Residues: CASSPPGQNSPLHF.